The text below deals with one T cell receptor (beta chain). Its specificity is not known. These data belong to a study of the immune and genomic landscape of osteosarcoma. The overall study: Pediatric and adult high-grade osteosarcoma patients, median diagnosis age approximately 27.

Using immunoSEQ multiplex PCR, the repertoire was profiled, and TCRdb retains in-frame clones only, with some absent. This sample contains some 51 clones. The CDR3 sequence is 15 residues long. Germline V gene data show CDR1 as SGHVS and CDR2 as FQNEAQ. Deletions cut 5 bases from V and 3 bases from J, with 16 bases between. General observations from the study: A single dominant hyperexpanded clone appeared in five cases, each with <100 clonotypes.

The material sequenced was tumor tissue from a local recurrence in the scapula. V and J are TRBV7-8 and TRBJ1-2; D gene unclear. The sequence was collected from a man aged 35-49 years with osteosarcoma. The CDR3 spells CASSPAVEGYYGYTF. CDR3 DNA: TGTGCCAGCAGCCCCGCAGTGGAGGGATACTATGGCTACACCTTC.